This TCR beta chain was recovered during a study of shared clonotypes between healthy human individuals. Study conclusions and caveats: The genetic and exposure-history diversity represented was limited by few donors.

This clone appeared a few times. As yet, its antigen is unknown. Data came from immunoSEQ multiplex PCR; TCRdb stores just in-frame clones and leaves some out. Here the sample spans more than 400,000 clones, about 78% being singletons. The TCR sequence derives from a woman aged 35 to 49 in good health. Some clones in this sample may be carry-over from other donors' samples. The sample comprised PBMCs.

The CDR3: CASSILGSGELFF. The CDR3 DNA sequence: TGTGCCAGTAGTATCTTGGGGTCCGGGGAGCTGTTTTTT. This sequence joins TRBV19 and TRBJ2-2; D is unclear. This CDR3 spans 13 amino acids. The V and J ends lost 3 bases and 6 bases respectively, with 8 bases between them. In germline, CDR1 is LNHDA, CDR2 SQIVND (reference sequence).